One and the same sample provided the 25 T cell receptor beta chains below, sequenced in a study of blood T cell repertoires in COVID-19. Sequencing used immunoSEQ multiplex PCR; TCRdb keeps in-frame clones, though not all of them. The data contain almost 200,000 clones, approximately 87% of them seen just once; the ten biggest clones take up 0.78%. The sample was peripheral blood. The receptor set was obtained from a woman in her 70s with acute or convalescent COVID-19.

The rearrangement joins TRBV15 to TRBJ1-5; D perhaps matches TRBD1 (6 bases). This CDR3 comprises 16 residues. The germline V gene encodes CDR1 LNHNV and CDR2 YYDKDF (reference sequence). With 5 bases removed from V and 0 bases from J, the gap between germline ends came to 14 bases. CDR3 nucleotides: TGTGCCACCAGCCAAACAACAGGGATTAGCAATCAGCCCCAGCATTTT. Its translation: CATSQTTGISNQPQHF.

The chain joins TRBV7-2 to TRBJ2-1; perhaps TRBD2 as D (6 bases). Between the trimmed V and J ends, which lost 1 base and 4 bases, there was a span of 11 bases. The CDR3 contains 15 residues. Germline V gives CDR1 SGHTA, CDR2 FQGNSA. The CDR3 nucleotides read TGTGCCAGCAGCTTAGTTGCGGGACTTTACAATGAGCAGTTCTTC. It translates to CASSLVAGLYNEQFF.

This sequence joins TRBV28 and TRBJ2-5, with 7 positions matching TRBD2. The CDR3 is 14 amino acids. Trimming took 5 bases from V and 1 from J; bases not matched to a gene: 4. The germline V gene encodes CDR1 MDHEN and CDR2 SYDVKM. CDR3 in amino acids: CASSPSGVQETQYF. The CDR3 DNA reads TGTGCCAGCAGTCCCAGCGGGGTCCAAGAGACCCAGTACTTC.

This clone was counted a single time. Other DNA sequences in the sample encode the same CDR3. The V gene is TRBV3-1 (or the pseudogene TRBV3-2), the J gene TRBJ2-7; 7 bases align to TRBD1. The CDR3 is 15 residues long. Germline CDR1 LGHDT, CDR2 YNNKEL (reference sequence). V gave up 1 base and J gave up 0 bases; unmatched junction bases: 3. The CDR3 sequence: CASSQGAGGSYEQYF. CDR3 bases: TGTGCCAGCAGCCAAGGGGCAGGGGGCTCCTACGAGCAGTACTTC.

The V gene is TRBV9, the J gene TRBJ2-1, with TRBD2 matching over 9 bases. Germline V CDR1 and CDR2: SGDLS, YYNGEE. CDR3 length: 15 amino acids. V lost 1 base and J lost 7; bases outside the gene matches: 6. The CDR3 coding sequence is TGTGCCAGCAGCGTAAGAGCGGGAGGTCGAAATGAGCAGTTCTTC. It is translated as CASSVRAGGRNEQFF.

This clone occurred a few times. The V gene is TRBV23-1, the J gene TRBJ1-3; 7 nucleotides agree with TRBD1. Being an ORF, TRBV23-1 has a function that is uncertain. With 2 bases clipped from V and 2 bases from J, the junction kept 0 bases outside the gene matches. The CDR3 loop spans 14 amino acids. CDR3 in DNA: TGCGCCAGCAGTCAACAGGGGGCTGGAAACACCATATATTTT. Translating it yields CASSQQGAGNTIYF.

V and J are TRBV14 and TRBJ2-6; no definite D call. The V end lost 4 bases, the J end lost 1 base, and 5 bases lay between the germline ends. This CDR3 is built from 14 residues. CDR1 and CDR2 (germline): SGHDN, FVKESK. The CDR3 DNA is TGTGCCAGCAGCCCTCTTTCTGGGGCCAACGTCCTGACTTTC. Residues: CASSPLSGANVLTF.

CDR3 in DNA: TGCGCCAGCAGCTTGGTAGCAGGGCGGTCCTACAATGAGCAGTTCTTC. It yields the protein CASSLVAGRSYNEQFF. This sequence joins TRBV5-1 and TRBJ2-1, with D possibly matching TRBD1 (5 bases). The CDR3 runs 16 residues. Germline values: CDR1 SGHRS, CDR2 YFSETQ. V dropped 0 bases and J dropped 1 base, with 11 bases sitting between them.

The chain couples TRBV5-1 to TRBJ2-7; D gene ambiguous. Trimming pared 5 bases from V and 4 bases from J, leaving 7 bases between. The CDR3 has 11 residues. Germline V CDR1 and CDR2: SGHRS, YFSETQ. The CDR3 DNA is TGCGCCAGCAGTACACAATACGAGCAGTACTTC. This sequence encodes CASSTQYEQYF.

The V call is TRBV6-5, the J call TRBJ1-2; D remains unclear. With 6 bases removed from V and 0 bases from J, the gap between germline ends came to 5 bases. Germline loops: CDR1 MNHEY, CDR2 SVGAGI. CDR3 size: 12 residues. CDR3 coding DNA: TGTGCCAGCAGGCACACTAACTATGGCTACACCTTC. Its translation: CASRHTNYGYTF.

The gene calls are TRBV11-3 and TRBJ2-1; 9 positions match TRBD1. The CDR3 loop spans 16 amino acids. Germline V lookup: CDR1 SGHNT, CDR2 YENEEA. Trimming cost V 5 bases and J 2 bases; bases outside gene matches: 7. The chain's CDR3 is CASSPGQGRPYNEQFF. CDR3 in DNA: TGTGCCAGCAGCCCAGGACAGGGGAGGCCCTACAATGAGCAGTTCTTC.

The CDR3 bases are TGTGCCAGCAGCCAAGGCGGGGGCACCTACAATGAGCAGTTCTTC. Translated: CASSQGGGTYNEQFF. V gene TRBV4-2 combines with J gene TRBJ2-1; possible D gene TRBD2, 7 bases. This CDR3 has 15 amino acids. Germline values: CDR1 LGHNA, CDR2 YNFKEQ. V lost 1 base to trimming and J lost 2 bases, with 9 bases between them.

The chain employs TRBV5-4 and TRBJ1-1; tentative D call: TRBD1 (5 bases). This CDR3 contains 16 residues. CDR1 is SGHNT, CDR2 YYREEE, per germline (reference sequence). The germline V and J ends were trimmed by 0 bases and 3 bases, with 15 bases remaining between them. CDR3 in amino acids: CASSLAKRGRHTEAFF. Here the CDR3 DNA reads TGTGCCAGCAGCTTGGCCAAACGGGGGAGGCACACTGAAGCTTTCTTT.

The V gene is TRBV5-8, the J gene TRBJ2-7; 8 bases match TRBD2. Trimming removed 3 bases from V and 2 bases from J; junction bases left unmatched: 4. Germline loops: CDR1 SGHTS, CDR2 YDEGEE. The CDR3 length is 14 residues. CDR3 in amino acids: CASSSLTSAYEQYF. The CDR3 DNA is TGTGCCAGCAGCTCGTTGACTAGCGCCTACGAGCAGTACTTC.

The CDR3: CASSLDLNQPQHF. The CDR3 DNA sequence: TGTGCCAGCAGTTTAGACTTGAATCAGCCCCAGCATTTT. This chain connects TRBV12-3 or TRBV12-4 to TRBJ1-5, with D uncertain. CDR3 length equals 13 residues. Trimming left V 1 base short and J 4 bases short, with 5 bases between.

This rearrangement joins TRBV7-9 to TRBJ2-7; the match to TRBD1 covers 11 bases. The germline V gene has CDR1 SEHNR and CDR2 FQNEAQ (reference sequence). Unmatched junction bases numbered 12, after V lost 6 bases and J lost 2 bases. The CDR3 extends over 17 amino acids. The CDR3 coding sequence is TGTGCCAGCAGTGTCTCTGGACTGGGACAGGGGGCCTACGAGCAGTACTTC. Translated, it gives CASSVSGLGQGAYEQYF.

The CDR3, as DNA: TGTGCCAGCTCACCAAGGGGAGGGTATTACAATGAGCAGTTCTTC. Its protein is CASSPRGGYYNEQFF. The chain combines TRBV18 with TRBJ2-1, with 7 bases lining up with TRBD2. The CDR3 extends over 15 amino acids. Germline CDR1 is KGHSH and CDR2 is LQKENI. The V gene end was trimmed by 2 bases and the J gene end by 4 bases; junction bases not matched to a gene: 5.

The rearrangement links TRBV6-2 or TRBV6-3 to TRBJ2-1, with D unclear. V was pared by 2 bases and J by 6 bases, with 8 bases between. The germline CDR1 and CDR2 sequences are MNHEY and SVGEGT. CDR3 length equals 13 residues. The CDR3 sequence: CASSYRESNEQFF. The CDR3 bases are TGTGCCAGCAGTTACCGTGAGAGCAATGAGCAGTTCTTC.

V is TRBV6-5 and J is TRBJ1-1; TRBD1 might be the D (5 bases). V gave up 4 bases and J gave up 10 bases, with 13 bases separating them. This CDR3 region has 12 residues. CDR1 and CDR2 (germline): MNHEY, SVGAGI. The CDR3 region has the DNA TGTGCCAGCAGTTCGGGGGACTTGATAGCTTTCTTT. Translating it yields CASSSGDLIAFF.

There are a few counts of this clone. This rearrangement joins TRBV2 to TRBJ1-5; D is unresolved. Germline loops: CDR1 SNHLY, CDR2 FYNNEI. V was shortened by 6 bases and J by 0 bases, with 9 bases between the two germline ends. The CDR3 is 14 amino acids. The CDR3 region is CASSAASSNQPQHF. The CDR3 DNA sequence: TGTGCCAGCAGCGCCGCGTCTAGCAATCAGCCCCAGCATTTT.

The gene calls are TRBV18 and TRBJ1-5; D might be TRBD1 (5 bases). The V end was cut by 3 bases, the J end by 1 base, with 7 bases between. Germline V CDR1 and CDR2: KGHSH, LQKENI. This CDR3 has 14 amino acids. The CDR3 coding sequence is TGTGCCAGCTCACCGAACAGGAGCAATCAGCCCCAGCATTTT. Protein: CASSPNRSNQPQHF.

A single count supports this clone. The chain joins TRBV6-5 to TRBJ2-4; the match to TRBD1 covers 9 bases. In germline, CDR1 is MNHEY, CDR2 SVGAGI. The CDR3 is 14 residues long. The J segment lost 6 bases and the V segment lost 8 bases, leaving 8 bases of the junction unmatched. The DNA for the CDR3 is TGTGCCAGCTCAGGGACAGGGCAGGGAAACATTCAGTACTTC. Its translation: CASSGTGQGNIQYF.

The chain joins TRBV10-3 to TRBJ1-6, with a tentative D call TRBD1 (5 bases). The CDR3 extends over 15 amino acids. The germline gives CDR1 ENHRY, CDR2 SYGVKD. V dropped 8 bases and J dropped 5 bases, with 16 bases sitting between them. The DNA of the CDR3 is TGTGCCATCCGGGGGACCCGGAAGGATAATTCACCCCTCCACTTT. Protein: CAIRGTRKDNSPLHF.

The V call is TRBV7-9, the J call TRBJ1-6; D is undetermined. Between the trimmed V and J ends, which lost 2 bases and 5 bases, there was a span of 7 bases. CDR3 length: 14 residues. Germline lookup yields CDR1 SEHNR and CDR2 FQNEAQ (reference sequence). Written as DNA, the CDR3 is TGTGCCAGCAGCTTAAGAGAACATAATTCACCCCTCCACTTT. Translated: CASSLREHNSPLHF.

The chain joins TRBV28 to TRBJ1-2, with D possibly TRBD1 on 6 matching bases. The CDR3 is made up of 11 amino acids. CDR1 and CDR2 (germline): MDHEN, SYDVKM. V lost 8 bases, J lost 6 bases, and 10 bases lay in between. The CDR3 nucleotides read TGTGCCAGCGGGACATCAGATGGCTACACCTTC. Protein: CASGTSDGYTF.